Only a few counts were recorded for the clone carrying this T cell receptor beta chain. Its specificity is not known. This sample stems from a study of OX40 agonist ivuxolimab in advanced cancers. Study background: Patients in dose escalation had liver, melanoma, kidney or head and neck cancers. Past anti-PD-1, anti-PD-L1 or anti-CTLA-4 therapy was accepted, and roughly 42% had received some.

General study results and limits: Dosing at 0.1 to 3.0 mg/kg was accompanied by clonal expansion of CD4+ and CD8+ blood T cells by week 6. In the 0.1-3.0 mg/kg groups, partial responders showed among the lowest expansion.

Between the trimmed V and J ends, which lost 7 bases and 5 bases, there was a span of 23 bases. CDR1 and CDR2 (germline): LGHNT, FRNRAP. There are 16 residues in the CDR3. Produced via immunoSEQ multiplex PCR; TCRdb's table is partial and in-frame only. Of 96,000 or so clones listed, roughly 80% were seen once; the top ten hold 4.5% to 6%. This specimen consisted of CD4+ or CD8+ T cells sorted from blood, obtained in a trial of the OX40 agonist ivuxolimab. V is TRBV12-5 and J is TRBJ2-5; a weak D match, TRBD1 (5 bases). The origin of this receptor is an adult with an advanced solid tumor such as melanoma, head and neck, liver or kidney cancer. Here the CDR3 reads CASVGPGLLGGETQYF. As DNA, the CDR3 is TGTGCTAGTGTAGGCCCAGGGCTTCTGGGTGGGGAGACCCAGTACTTC.